The 25 T cell receptor beta chains in this list originate from one sample, sequenced in a study of Tregs in tolerant kidney transplant recipients. This table comes from immunoSEQ multiplex PCR, and its TCRdb copy is limited to in-frame clones, with some not included. The sample carries 240,000 or so clones, about four fifths recorded once. The sequenced sample was CD4+ T cells from blood. These receptor sequences come from a human donor in good health.

The gene calls are TRBV7-8 and TRBJ2-2; D not certain. V lost 1 base, J lost 0 bases, and 6 bases lay in between. This CDR3 contains 15 residues. CDR1 SGHVS and CDR2 FQNEAQ come from the germline V gene. The CDR3 nucleotides read TGTGCCAGCAGCTTAGAAGGGACGAACACCGGGGAGCTGTTTTTT. This codes for CASSLEGTNTGELFF.

The rearrangement joins TRBV5-6 to TRBJ1-5, with a weak D call TRBD1 (5 bases). V was cut by 0 bases and J by 1 base, with 11 bases left in between. Germline V gene data show CDR1 as SGHDT and CDR2 as YYEEEE. This CDR3 has 16 amino acids. The CDR3 DNA reads TGTGCCAGCAGCTTGGGTGTGGGGCAAAGCAATCAGCCCCAGCATTTT. It encodes CASSLGVGQSNQPQHF.

V and J are TRBV1 and TRBJ2-5; no check of the table's D call, TRBD2, against the DNA was made. TRBV1 is deemed a pseudogene. This CDR3 is 16 amino acids long. CDR3 coding DNA: TGCACCAGCAGCCAAGATGAGCGGGAGATGGAGGAGACCCAGTACTTC. Protein product: CTSSQDEREMEETQYF.

In this sample, this clone turned up a few times. At the DNA level, this CDR3 is encoded by other sequences in the same sample as well. J is TRBJ1-5 and V is TRBV4-1, with TRBD1 matching 7 bases. The ends lost 4 bases at V and 0 bases at J; junction bases unmatched: 3. The CDR3 is made up of 15 amino acids. CDR1 is MGHRA, CDR2 YSYEKL, per germline. The CDR3 DNA is TGCGCCAGCAGCCCAGGGGGGTCTAGCAATCAGCCCCAGCATTTT. Encoded protein: CASSPGGSSNQPQHF.

This chain links TRBV6-5 with TRBJ2-1; 10 positions match TRBD2. J lost 9 bases, V lost 2 bases, and 7 bases had no gene match. The germline V gene has CDR1 MNHEY and CDR2 SVGAGI. The CDR3 runs to 15 residues. The CDR3 region is CASSYRAGGVVEQFF. As DNA, the CDR3 is TGTGCCAGCAGTTACCGAGCGGGGGGGGTCGTTGAGCAGTTCTTC.

V and J are TRBV19 and TRBJ1-5; 8 bases are shared with TRBD1. The V gene's germline CDR1 is LNHDA and CDR2 SQIVND (reference sequence). The CDR3 is 17 residues long. V was clipped by 6 bases and J by 0 bases; unmatched bases: 10. In DNA, the CDR3 is TGTGCCAGTAGGGACAGGGCCCCCGCTTATAGCAATCAGCCCCAGCATTTT. Protein: CASRDRAPAYSNQPQHF.

This chain links TRBV19 with TRBJ2-1; D is ambiguous. The germline V gene has CDR1 LNHDA and CDR2 SQIVND (reference sequence). V was shortened by 5 bases and J by 10 bases, with 12 bases between the two germline ends. CDR3 length: 12 residues. CDR3 coding DNA: TGTGCCAGTAGTCGGCAGATCAACGAGCAGTTCTTC. This codes for CASSRQINEQFF.

The DNA for the CDR3 is TGTGCCAGCTCACAACAGGGGGATCAGCCCCAGCATTTT. It translates to CASSQQGDQPQHF. The chain has TRBV18 and TRBJ1-5; the match to TRBD1 covers 8 bases. V lost 4 bases, J lost 5 bases, and 1 base stayed unmatched. Looked up from germline, CDR1 is KGHSH and CDR2 is LQKENI. The CDR3 spans 13 residues.

This clone was seen a handful of times. The rearrangement links TRBV4-2 to TRBJ1-5, with a possible D match to TRBD1 (5 bases). CDR1 is LGHNA, CDR2 YNFKEQ, per germline. This CDR3 region has 14 residues. Trimming left V 5 bases short and J 3 bases short, with 11 bases between. The CDR3 spells CASSGTLDNQPQHF. For the CDR3, the DNA is TGTGCCAGCAGCGGGACCCTCGACAATCAGCCCCAGCATTTT.

This chain connects TRBV4-2 to TRBJ2-7; the match to TRBD2 covers 7 bases. CDR1 is LGHNA and CDR2 is YNFKEQ in the germline V gene. V was pared by 4 bases and J by 6 bases, with 6 bases of the junction left unmatched. The CDR3 covers 13 residues. The CDR3 region is CASSRRGRAEQYF. The CDR3 DNA is TGTGCCAGCAGCCGGCGGGGGAGGGCCGAGCAGTACTTC.

The gene calls are TRBV13 and TRBJ1-4; a possible D gene is TRBD1 (6 bases). This CDR3 contains 14 residues. Per germline, CDR1 PRHDT and CDR2 FYEKMQ (reference sequence). V dropped 7 bases and J dropped 8 bases, with 17 bases sitting between them. Written as DNA, the CDR3 is TGTGCCAGCACCCGGGACAACCGGCCAGAAAAACTGTTTTTT. Amino acid sequence: CASTRDNRPEKLFF.

The rearrangement links TRBV11-2 to TRBJ1-6, with D tentatively TRBD1 (6 bases). This CDR3 has 15 residues. From germline, CDR1 is SGHAT and CDR2 FQNNGV. V lost 3 bases, J lost 10 bases, and 16 bases lay in between. CDR3 DNA: TGTGCCAGCAGCTTGGATTTGGGGGCAGGGTCACCCCTCCACTTT. This translates into CASSLDLGAGSPLHF.

The rearrangement joins TRBV6-6 to TRBJ1-6; D uncertain. CDR1 MNHNY and CDR2 SVGAGI come from the germline V gene (reference sequence). CDR3 size: 13 residues. V was trimmed by 7 bases and J by 7 bases, leaving 11 bases between them. This CDR3 is CASTSEVNSPLHF. Written as DNA, the CDR3 is TGTGCCAGCACCTCCGAGGTGAATTCACCCCTCCACTTT.

There are a few counts of this clone. The rearrangement uses TRBV19 and TRBJ2-7; the match to TRBD2 covers 9 bases. J gave up 3 bases and V 3 bases, and 9 bases lay outside the gene matches. CDR3 length: 16 amino acids. Looked up from germline, CDR1 is LNHDA and CDR2 is SQIVND (reference sequence). The CDR3 DNA follows: TGTGCCAGTAGTATTCTGGGGACTAGCCACAACTACGAGCAGTACTTC. Translating gives CASSILGTSHNYEQYF. The complete variable domain, with remaining parts taken from reference TRBV19 and TRBJ2-7, reads DGGITQSPKYLFRKEGQNVTLSCEQNLNHDAMYWYRQDPGQGLRLIYYSQIVNDFQKGDIAEGYSVSREKKESFPLTVTSAQKNPTAFYLCASSILGTSHNYEQYFGPGTRLTVT.

The V call is TRBV4-1, the J call TRBJ2-7; 7 nucleotides agree with TRBD2. Germline V gene lookup returns CDR1 MGHRA and CDR2 YSYEKL. Germline trimming cut 0 bases from V and 4 bases from J; bases unmatched to any gene: 9. This CDR3 contains 16 residues. This CDR3 is CASSQDRTSEIYEQYF. The CDR3, as DNA: TGCGCCAGCAGCCAAGATAGAACTAGCGAGATTTACGAGCAGTACTTC.

The chain couples TRBV6-1 to TRBJ2-5, with D unresolved. The CDR3 runs to 13 residues. Trimming pared 6 bases from V and 3 bases from J, leaving 11 bases between. Germline CDR1 MNHNS, CDR2 SASEGT. This CDR3 is CASSLTGEETQYF. The CDR3 region has the DNA TGTGCCAGCAGCCTGACTGGAGAAGAGACCCAGTACTTC.

The chain recombines TRBV2 with TRBJ2-6; a weak D match, TRBD2 (5 bases). Germline V CDR1 and CDR2: SNHLY, FYNNEI. V was pared by 3 bases and J by 4 bases, with 10 bases between. This CDR3 has 15 amino acids. The CDR3 reads CASSDNGSGANVLTF. CDR3 nucleotides: TGTGCCAGCAGTGACAATGGGAGCGGGGCCAACGTCCTGACTTTC.

This clone has only a few counts. The rearrangement uses TRBV2 and TRBJ1-2, with unresolved D. V was trimmed by 2 bases and J by 5 bases, leaving 12 bases between them. Germline V CDR1 and CDR2: SNHLY, FYNNEI. This CDR3 is 14 amino acids long. CDR3 sequence: CASSESRLGYGYTF. The CDR3 bases are TGTGCCAGCAGTGAAAGCCGGCTTGGGTATGGCTACACCTTC.

The chain couples TRBV9 to TRBJ1-1, with TRBD1 matching over 8 bases. Germline V lookup: CDR1 SGDLS, CDR2 YYNGEE. This CDR3 is built from 17 residues. After removal of 0 bases from V and 1 base from J, the junction contained 8 bases not matched to a gene. DNA for the CDR3: TGTGCCAGCAGCGTAGAGGGCCCAGGGGGCAGGAACACTGAAGCTTTCTTT. It translates to CASSVEGPGGRNTEAFF.

This chain connects TRBV12-2 to TRBJ2-1; the table's D call of TRBD2 was not tested on the DNA. TRBV12-2 is flagged as a pseudogene. The CDR3 loop spans 20 amino acids. In nucleotides, the CDR3 is TGTGCAAGTCGCTTAGCGCGCTCAACCGGGACTAGCGGGAGCAACAATGAGCAGTTCTTC. The encoded protein is CASRLARSTGTSGSNNEQFF.

The gene calls are TRBV18 and TRBJ1-1; D is perhaps TRBD1 (5 bases). The CDR3 length is 14 residues. CDR1 is KGHSH, CDR2 LQKENI, per germline. V was clipped by 2 bases and J by 3 bases, with 10 bases between them. CDR3 DNA: TGTGCCAGCTCACCAGTCGGCAGGGACACTGAAGCTTTCTTT. Amino acid sequence: CASSPVGRDTEAFF.

V gene TRBV6-6 combines with J gene TRBJ1-2; weak D call: TRBD1 (5 bases). CDR1 and CDR2 from the germline V gene are MNHNY and SVGAGI (reference sequence). The germline V and J ends were trimmed by 0 bases and 4 bases, with 12 bases remaining between them. The CDR3 is 15 residues long. The chain's CDR3 is CASSYSSDSGYGYTF. As DNA, the CDR3 is TGTGCCAGCAGTTACTCGAGTGACAGCGGCTATGGCTACACCTTC.

This rearrangement joins TRBV13 to TRBJ2-3; D may correspond to TRBD1 or TRBD2 (5 bases each). Germline CDR1 PRHDT, CDR2 FYEKMQ (reference sequence). The CDR3 totals 15 residues. Trimming shortened V by 5 bases and J by 1 base, and 13 bases separated the two germline ends. The CDR3: CASSQGPTGTDTQYF. For the CDR3, the DNA is TGTGCCAGCAGCCAGGGACCGACGGGCACAGATACGCAGTATTTT.

This sequence joins TRBV30 and TRBJ1-2; no firm D call. The ends were cut back, 8 bases at V and 9 bases at J, with 19 bases in the middle. The CDR3 sequence is 12 residues long. CDR1 and CDR2 from the germline V gene are GTSNPN and SVGIG (reference sequence). CDR3 region: CAGMRADRSYTF. The CDR3 coding sequence is TGTGCCGGTATGCGGGCCGATAGGAGCTACACCTTC. Complete variable domain (other parts from reference TRBV30 and TRBJ1-2): SQTIHQWPATLVQPVGSPLSLECTVEGTSNPNLYWYRQAAGRGLQLLFYSVGIGQISSEVPQNLSASRPQDRQFILSSKKLLLSDSGFYLCAGMRADRSYTFGSGTRLTVV.

The gene calls are TRBV18 and TRBJ1-3, with a possible D match to TRBD1 (5 bases). V was cut by 3 bases and J by 0 bases, with 18 bases left in between. The CDR3 sequence is 18 residues long. Germline V CDR1 and CDR2: KGHSH, LQKENI. The chain's CDR3 is CASSPRTGEPYSGNTIYF. Written as DNA, the CDR3 is TGTGCCAGCTCACCCCGCACAGGAGAGCCATACTCTGGAAACACCATATATTTT.